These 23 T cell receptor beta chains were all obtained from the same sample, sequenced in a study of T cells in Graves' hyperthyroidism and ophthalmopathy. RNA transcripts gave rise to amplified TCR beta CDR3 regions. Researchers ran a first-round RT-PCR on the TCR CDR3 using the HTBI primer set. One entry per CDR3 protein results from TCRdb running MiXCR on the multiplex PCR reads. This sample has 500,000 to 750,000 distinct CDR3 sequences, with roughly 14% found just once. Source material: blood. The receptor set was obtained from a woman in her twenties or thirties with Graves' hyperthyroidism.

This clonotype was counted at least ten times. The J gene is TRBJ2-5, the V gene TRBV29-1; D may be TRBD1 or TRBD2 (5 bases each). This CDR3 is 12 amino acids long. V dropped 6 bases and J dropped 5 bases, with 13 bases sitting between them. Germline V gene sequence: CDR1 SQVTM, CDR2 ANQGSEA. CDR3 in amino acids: CSVWLRDETQYF. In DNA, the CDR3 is TGCAGCGTCTGGCTTCGGGACGAGACCCAGTACTTC.

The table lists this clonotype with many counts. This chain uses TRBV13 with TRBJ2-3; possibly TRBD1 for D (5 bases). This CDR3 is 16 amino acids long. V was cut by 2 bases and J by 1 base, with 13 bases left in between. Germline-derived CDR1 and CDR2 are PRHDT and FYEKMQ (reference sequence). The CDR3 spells CASSLSTGAGTDTQYF. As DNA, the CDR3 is TGTGCCAGCAGCTTATCGACTGGGGCGGGCACAGATACGCAGTATTTT.

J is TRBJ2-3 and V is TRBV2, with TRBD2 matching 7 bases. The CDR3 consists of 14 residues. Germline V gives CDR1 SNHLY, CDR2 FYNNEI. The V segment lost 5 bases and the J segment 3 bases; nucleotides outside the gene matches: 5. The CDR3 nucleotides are TGTGCCAGCAGTAGAAGCGGGGCGACAGATACGCAGTATTTT. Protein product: CASSRSGATDTQYF.

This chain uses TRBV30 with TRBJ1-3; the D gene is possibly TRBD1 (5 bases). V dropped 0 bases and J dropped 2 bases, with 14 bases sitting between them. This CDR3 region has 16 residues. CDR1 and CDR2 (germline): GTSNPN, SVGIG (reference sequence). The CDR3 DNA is TGTGCCTGGAGTGTACTGGGGGTTAATCCTGGAAACACCATATATTTT. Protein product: CAWSVLGVNPGNTIYF.

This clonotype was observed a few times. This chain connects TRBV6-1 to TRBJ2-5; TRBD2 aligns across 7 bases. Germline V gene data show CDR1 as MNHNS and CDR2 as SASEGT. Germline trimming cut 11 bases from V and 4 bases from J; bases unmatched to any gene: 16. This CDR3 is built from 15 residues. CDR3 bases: TGTGCCGGATCGAAGAGGGCGGGAGTGGCAGAGACCCAGTACTTC. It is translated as CAGSKRAGVAETQYF.

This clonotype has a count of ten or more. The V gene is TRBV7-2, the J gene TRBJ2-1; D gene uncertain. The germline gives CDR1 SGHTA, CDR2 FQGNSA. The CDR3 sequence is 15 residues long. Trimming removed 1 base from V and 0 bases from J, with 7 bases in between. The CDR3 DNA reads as TGTGCCAGCAGCTTAGAGGACCGCTCCTACAATGAGCAGTTCTTC. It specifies CASSLEDRSYNEQFF.

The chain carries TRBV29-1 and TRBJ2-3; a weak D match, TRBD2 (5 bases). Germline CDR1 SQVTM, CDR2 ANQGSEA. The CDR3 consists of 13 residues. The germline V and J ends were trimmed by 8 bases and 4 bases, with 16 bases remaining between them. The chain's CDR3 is CSCLHGEPDTQYF. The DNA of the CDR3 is TGCAGCTGTCTCCACGGGGAGCCAGATACGCAGTATTTT.

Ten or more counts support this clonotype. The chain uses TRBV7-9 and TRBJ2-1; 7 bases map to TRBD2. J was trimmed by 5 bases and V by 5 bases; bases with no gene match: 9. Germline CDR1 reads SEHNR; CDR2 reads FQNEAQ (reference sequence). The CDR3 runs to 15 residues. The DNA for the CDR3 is TGTGCCAGCAGCGGGCGTGGGCTAGCGGACAATGAGCAGTTCTTC. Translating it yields CASSGRGLADNEQFF. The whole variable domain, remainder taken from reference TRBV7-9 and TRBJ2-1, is DTGVSQNPRHKITKRGQNVTFRCDPISEHNRLYWYRQTLGQGPEFLTYFQNEAQLEKSRLLSDRFSAERPKGSFSTLEIQRTEQGDSAMYLCASSGRGLADNEQFFGPGTRLTVL.

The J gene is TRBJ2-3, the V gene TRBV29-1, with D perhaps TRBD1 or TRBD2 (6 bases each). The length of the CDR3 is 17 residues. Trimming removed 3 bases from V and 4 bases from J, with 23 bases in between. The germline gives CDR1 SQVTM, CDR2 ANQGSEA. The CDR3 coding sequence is TGCAGCGTTGAGATCTTCGGGGGCGGGGAGGTTCCAGATACGCAGTATTTT. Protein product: CSVEIFGGGEVPDTQYF.

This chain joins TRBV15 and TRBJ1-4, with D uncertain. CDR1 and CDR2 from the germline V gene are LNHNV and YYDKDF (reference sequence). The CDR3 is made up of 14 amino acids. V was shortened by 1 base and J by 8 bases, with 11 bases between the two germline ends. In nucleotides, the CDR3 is TGTGCCACCAGCAGAGCAGGACTCCGGGAAAAACTGTTTTTT. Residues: CATSRAGLREKLFF.

CDR3 protein: CASSPFRDRSSYNEQFF. The CDR3 DNA follows: TGTGCCAGCAGCCCATTCCGGGACAGGAGCTCCTACAATGAGCAGTTCTTC. This chain connects TRBV14 to TRBJ2-1; 8 bases fit TRBD1. Germline trimming cut 4 bases from V and 0 bases from J; bases unmatched to any gene: 8. The germline V gene has CDR1 SGHDN and CDR2 FVKESK. The CDR3 sequence is 17 residues long. Full variable domain (missing parts from reference TRBV14 and TRBJ2-1): EAGVTQFPSHSVIEKGQTVTLRCDPISGHDNLYWYRRVMGKEIKFLLHFVKESKQDESGMPNNRFLAERTGGTYSTLKVQPAELEDSGVYFCASSPFRDRSSYNEQFFGPGTRLTVL.

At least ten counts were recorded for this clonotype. The CDR3 is CAWRGQSSYEQYF. The CDR3 nucleotides are TGTGCCTGGAGGGGACAGAGCTCCTACGAGCAGTACTTC. This chain uses TRBV30 with TRBJ2-7; 7 nucleotides line up with TRBD1. This CDR3 contains 13 residues. Germline values: CDR1 GTSNPN, CDR2 SVGIG (reference sequence). J gave up 0 bases and V 3 bases, and 2 bases lay outside the gene matches. Filled out from reference TRBV30 and TRBJ2-7, the complete variable domain reads SQTIHQWPATLVQPVGSPLSLECTVEGTSNPNLYWYRQAAGRGLQLLFYSVGIGQISSEVPQNLSASRPQDRQFILSSKKLLLSDSGFYLCAWRGQSSYEQYFGPGTRLTVT.

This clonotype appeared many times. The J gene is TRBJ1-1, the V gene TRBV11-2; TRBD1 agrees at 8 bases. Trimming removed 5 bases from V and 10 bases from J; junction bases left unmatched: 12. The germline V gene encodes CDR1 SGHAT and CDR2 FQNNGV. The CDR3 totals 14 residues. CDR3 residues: CASSLLDRGYAAFF. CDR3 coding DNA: TGTGCCAGCAGCCTCCTAGACAGGGGCTATGCAGCTTTCTTT.

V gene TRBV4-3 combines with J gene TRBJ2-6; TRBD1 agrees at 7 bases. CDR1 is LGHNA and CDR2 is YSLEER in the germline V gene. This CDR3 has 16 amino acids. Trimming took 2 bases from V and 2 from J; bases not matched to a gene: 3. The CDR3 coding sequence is TGCGCCAGCAGCCAACAAACAGGGGCTGGGGCCAACGTCCTGACTTTC. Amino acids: CASSQQTGAGANVLTF.

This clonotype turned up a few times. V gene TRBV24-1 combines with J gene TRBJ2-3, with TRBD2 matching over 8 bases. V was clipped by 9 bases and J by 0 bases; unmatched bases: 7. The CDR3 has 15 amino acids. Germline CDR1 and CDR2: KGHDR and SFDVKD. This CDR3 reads CATGPSGRSTDTQYF. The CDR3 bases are TGTGCCACCGGTCCTAGCGGGCGTAGCACAGATACGCAGTATTTT.

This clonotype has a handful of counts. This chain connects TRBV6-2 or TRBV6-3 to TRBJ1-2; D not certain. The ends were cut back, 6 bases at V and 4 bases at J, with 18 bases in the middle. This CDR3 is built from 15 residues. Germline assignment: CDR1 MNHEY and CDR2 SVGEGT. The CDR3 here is CASSIGTLRIYGYTF. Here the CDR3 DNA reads TGTGCCAGCAGCATCGGAACCCTTCGGATCTATGGCTACACCTTC.

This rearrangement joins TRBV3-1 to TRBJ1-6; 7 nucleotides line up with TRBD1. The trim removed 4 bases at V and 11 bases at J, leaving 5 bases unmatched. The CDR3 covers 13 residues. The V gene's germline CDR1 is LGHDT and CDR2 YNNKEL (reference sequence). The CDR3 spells CASSPGQATPLHF. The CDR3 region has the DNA TGTGCCAGCAGCCCAGGACAGGCGACACCCCTCCACTTT.

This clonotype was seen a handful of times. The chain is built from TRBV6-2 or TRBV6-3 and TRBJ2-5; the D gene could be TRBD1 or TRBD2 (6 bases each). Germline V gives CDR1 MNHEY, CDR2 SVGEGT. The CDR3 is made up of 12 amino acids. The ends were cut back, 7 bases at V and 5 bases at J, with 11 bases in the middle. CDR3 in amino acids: CASNQGRETQYF. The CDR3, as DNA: TGTGCCAGCAACCAGGGGAGGGAGACCCAGTACTTC.

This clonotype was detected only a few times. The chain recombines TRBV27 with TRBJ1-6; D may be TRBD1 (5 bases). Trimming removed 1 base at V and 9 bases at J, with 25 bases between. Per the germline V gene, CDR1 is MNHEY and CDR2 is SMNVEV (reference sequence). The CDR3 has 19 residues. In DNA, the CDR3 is TGTGCCAGCAGTTTATGGGGACCTAACCACTCTCGTTTCGGTTCACCCCTCCACTTT. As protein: CASSLWGPNHSRFGSPLHF.

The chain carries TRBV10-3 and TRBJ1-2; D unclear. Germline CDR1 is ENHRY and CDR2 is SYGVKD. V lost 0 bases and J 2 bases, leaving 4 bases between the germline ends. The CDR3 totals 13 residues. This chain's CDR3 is CAISESRNYGYTF. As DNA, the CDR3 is TGTGCCATCAGTGAGTCCCGGAACTATGGCTACACCTTC.

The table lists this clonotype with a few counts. CDR3 DNA: TGTGCCAGTTCGGTCCGGGACGAGCAGTACTTC. It specifies CASSVRDEQYF. This chain uses TRBV19 with TRBJ2-7; D call uncertain. The CDR3 loop spans 11 amino acids. The germline V gene has CDR1 LNHDA and CDR2 SQIVND (reference sequence). The V and J ends lost 8 bases and 5 bases respectively, with 10 bases between them.

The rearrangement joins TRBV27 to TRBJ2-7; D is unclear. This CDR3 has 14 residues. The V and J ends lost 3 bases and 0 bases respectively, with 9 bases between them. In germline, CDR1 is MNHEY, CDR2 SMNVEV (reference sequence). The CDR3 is CASSFDSDSYEQYF. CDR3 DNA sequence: TGTGCCAGCAGTTTTGACTCGGACTCCTACGAGCAGTACTTC.

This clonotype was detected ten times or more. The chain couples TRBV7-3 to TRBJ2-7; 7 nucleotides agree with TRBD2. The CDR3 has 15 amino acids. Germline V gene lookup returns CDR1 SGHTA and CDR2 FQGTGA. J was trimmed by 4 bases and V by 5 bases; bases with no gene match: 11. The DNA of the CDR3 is TGTGCCAGCAGCCCGGGGGGAGGCGAGACTTACGAGCAGTACTTC. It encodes CASSPGGGETYEQYF.